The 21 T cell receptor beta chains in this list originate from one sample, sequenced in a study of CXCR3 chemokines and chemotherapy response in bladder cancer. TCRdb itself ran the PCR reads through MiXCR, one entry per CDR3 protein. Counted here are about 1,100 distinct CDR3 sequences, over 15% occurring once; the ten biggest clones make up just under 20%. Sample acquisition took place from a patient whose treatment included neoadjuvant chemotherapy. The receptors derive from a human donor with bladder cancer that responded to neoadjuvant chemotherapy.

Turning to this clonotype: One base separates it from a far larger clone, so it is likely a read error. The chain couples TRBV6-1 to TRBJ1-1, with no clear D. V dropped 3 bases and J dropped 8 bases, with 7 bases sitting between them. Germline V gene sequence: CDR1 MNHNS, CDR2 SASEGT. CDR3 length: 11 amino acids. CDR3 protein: CASSELTEAFF. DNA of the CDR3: TGTGCCAGCAGTGAGCTTACGGAAGCTTTCTTT.

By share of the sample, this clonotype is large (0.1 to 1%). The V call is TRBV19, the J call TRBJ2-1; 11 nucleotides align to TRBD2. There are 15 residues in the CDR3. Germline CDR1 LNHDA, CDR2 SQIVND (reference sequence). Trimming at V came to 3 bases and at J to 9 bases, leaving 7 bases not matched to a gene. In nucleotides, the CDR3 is TGTGCCAGTAGTATGCCGACTAGCGGGAAAAGTGAGCAGTTCTTC. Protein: CASSMPTSGKSEQFF.

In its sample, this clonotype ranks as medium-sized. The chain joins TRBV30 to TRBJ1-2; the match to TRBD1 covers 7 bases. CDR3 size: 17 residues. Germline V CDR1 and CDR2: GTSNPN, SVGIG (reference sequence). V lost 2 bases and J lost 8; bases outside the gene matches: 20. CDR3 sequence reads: CAWSPRGLRRGSKGYTF. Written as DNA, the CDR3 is TGTGCCTGGAGTCCCAGGGGTTTACGCAGGGGGTCAAAAGGCTACACCTTC.

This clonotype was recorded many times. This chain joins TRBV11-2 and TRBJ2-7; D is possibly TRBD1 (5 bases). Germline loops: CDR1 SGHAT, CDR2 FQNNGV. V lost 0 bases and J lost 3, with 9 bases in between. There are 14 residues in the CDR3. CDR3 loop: CASSLERGFYEQYF. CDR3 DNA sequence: TGTGCCAGCAGCTTAGAAAGGGGTTTCTACGAGCAGTACTTC.

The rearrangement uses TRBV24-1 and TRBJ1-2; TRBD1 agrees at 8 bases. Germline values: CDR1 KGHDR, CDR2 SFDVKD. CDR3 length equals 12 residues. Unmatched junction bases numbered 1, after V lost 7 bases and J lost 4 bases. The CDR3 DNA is TGTGCCACCAGCGGGACAGGCTATGGCTACACCTTC. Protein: CATSGTGYGYTF.

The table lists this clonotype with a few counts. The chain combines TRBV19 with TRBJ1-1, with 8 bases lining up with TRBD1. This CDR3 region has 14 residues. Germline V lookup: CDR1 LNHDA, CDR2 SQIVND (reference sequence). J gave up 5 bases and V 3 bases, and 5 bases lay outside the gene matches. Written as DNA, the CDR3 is TGTGCCAGTAGTATCAGGGGGCGGGGAACTGAAGCTTTCTTT. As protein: CASSIRGRGTEAFF.

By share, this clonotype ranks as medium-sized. The CDR3 spells CASRSSAGSGANVLTF. The CDR3 bases are TGTGCCAGCAGATCTTCGGCTGGGTCCGGGGCCAACGTCCTGACTTTC. The chain employs TRBV27 and TRBJ2-6; D is uncertain. Trimming took off 6 bases at V and 4 bases at J, with 16 bases between the two ends. Germline loops: CDR1 MNHEY, CDR2 SMNVEV (reference sequence). The length of the CDR3 is 16 residues.

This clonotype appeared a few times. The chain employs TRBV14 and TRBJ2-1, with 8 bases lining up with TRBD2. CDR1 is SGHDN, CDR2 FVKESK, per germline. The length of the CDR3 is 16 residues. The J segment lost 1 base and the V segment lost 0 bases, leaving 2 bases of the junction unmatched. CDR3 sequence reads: CASSQERGASYNEQFF. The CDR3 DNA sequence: TGTGCCAGCAGCCAAGAGCGGGGGGCTTCCTACAATGAGCAGTTCTTC.

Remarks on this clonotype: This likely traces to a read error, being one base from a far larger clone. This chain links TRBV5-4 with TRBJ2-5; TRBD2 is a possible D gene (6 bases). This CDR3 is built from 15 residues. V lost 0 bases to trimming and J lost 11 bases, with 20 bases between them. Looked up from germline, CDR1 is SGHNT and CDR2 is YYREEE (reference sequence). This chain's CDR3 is CASSLAGGNYNEQYF. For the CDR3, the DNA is TGTGCCAGCAGCTTGGCAGGAGGGAACTACAATGAGCAGTACTTC. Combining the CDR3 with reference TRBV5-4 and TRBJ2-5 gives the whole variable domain ETGVTQSPTHLIKTRGQQVTLRCSSQSGHNTVSWYQQALGQGPQFIFQYYREEENGRGNFPPRFSGLQFPNYSSELNVNALELDDSALYLCASSLAGGNYNEQYFGPGTRLLVL.

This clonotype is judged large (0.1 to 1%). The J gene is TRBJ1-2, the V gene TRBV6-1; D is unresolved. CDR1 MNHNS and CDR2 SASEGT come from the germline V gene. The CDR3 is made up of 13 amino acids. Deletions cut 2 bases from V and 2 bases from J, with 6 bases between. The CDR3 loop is CASSERRNYGYTF. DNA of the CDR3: TGTGCCAGCAGTGAACGCAGAAACTATGGCTACACCTTC.

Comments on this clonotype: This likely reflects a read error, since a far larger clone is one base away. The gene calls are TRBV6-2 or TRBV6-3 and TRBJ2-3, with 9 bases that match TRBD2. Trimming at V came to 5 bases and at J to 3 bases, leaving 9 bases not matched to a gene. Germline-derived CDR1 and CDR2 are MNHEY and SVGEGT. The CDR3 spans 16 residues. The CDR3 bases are TGTGCCAGCAGTGAGGCGGGAGGGGGTGGTACAGATACGCAGTATTTT. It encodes CASSEAGGGGTDTQYF.

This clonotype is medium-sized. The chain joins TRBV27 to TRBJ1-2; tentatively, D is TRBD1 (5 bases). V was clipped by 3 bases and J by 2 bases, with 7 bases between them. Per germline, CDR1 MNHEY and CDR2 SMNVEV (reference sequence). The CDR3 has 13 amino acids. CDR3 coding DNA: TGTGCCAGCAGTTTCGAGGGGAACTATGGCTACACCTTC. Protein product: CASSFEGNYGYTF.

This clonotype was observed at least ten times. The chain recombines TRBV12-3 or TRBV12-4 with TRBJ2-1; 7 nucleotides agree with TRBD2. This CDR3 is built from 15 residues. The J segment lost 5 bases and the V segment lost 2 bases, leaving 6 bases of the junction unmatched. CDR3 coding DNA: TGTGCCAGCAGTTTATGGGGGACTATAAACAATGAGCAGTTCTTC. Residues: CASSLWGTINNEQFF.

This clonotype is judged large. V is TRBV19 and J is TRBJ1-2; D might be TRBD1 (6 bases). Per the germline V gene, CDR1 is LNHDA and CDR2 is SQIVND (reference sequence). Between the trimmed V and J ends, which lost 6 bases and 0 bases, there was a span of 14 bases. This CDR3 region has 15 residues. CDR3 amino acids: CASRTAGTTNYGYTF. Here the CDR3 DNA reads TGTGCCAGTAGAACCGCCGGGACAACTAACTATGGCTACACCTTC. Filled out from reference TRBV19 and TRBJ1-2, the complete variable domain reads DGGITQSPKYLFRKEGQNVTLSCEQNLNHDAMYWYRQDPGQGLRLIYYSQIVNDFQKGDIAEGYSVSREKKESFPLTVTSAQKNPTAFYLCASRTAGTTNYGYTFGSGTRLTVV.

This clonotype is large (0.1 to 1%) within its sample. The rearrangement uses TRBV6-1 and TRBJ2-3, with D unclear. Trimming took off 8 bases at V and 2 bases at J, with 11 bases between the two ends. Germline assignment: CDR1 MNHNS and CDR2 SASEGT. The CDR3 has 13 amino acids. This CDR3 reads CASGTDFTDTQYF. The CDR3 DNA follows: TGTGCCAGCGGTACCGATTTCACAGATACGCAGTATTTT.

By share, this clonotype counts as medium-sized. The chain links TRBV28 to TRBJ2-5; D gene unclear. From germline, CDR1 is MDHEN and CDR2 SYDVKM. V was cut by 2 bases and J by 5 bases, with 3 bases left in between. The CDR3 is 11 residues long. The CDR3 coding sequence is TGTGCCAGCAGTTTACGCGAGACCCAGTACTTC. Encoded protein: CASSLRETQYF.

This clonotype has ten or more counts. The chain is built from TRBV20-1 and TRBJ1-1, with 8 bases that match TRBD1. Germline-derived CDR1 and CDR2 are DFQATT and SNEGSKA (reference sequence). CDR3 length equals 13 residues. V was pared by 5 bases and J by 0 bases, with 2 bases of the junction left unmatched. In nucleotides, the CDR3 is TGCAGTGCTCGACAGGGGCTGAACACTGAAGCTTTCTTT. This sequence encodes CSARQGLNTEAFF.

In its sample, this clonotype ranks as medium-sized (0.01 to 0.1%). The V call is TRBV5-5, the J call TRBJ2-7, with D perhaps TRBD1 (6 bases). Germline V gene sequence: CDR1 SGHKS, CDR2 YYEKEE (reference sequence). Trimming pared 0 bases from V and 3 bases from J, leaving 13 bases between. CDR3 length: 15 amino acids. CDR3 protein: CASSLAPGANYEQYF. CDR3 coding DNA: TGTGCCAGCAGCTTGGCTCCAGGGGCCAACTACGAGCAGTACTTC.

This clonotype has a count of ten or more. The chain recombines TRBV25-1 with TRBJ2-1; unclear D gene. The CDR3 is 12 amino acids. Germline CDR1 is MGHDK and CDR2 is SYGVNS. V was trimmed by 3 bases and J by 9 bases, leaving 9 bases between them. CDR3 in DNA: TGTGCCAGCAGTGATCGATTTGGTGAGCAGTTCTTC. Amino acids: CASSDRFGEQFF.

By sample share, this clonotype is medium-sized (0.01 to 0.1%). The CDR3 loop is CATSRGETGDTGELFF. CDR3 in DNA: TGTGCCACCAGCAGAGGGGAGACAGGAGACACCGGGGAGCTGTTTTTT. This sequence joins TRBV15 and TRBJ2-2, with D maybe TRBD1 (6 bases). In germline, CDR1 is LNHNV, CDR2 YYDKDF (reference sequence). CDR3 size: 16 residues. V gave up 1 base and J gave up 3 bases, with 12 bases separating them.

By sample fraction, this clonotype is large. CDR3 protein: CASSYHPSGNTIYF. In DNA, the CDR3 is TGTGCCAGCAGTTACCACCCTTCTGGAAACACCATATATTTT. The rearrangement uses TRBV6-6 and TRBJ1-3; no clear D gene. V was shortened by 2 bases and J by 1 base, with 6 bases between the two germline ends. Germline V CDR1 and CDR2: MNHNY, SVGAGI (reference sequence). The CDR3 sequence is 14 residues long.